Following are 19 T cell receptor beta chains from one sample sequenced in a study of cytomegalovirus exposure and HLA in healthy donors. Assay: immunoSEQ multiplex PCR; the TCRdb copy retains only in-frame clones and omits some. The table includes about 240,000 clones, around 86% detected once. The specimen sequenced was PBMCs. The origin of the receptors is a woman in her twenties or thirties in good health and CMV-seropositive.

This clone was seen a few times. This chain uses TRBV28 with TRBJ2-7, with D maybe TRBD1 (6 bases). Germline V gives CDR1 MDHEN, CDR2 SYDVKM. V lost 5 bases, J lost 3 bases, and 14 bases lay in between. CDR3 length equals 14 residues. The DNA for the CDR3 is TGTGCCAGCAGTACGGAAGGGACATTCTACGAGCAGTACTTC. Its protein is CASSTEGTFYEQYF.

The chain joins TRBV29-1 to TRBJ2-1; the D gene is possibly TRBD2 (6 bases). V shed 7 bases and J shed 4 bases, with 14 bases lying between them. The CDR3 length is 13 residues. Germline CDR1 and CDR2: SQVTM and ANQGSEA. CDR3 protein: CSGRESDYNEQFF. The CDR3 region has the DNA TGCAGCGGACGGGAGTCAGATTACAATGAGCAGTTCTTC.

The gene calls are TRBV5-6 and TRBJ2-2; 11 positions agree with TRBD1. Germline V gene sequence: CDR1 SGHDT, CDR2 YYEEEE. The CDR3 extends over 15 amino acids. The J segment lost 5 bases and the V segment lost 3 bases, leaving 3 bases of the junction unmatched. Here the CDR3 reads CASSWGTGGTGELFF. CDR3 bases: TGTGCCAGCAGCTGGGGGACAGGGGGGACCGGGGAGCTGTTTTTT. Full variable domain (remainder filled in from reference TRBV5-6 and TRBJ2-2): DAGVTQSPTHLIKTRGQQVTLRCSPKSGHDTVSWYQQALGQGPQFIFQYYEEEERQRGNFPDRFSGHQFPNYSSELNVNALLLGDSALYLCASSWGTGGTGELFFGEGSRLTVL.

The chain combines TRBV7-3 with TRBJ2-3; D remains ambiguous. With 5 bases removed from V and 2 bases from J, the gap between germline ends came to 8 bases. This CDR3 is 13 amino acids long. Germline values: CDR1 SGHTA, CDR2 FQGTGA. In DNA, the CDR3 is TGTGCCAGCAGCAAAATCTCCACAGATACGCAGTATTTT. It encodes CASSKISTDTQYF.

In its sample, this clone was seen a few times. The chain's CDR3 is CASSLGQYGTFF. CDR3 nucleotides: TGTGCCAGCAGCTTGGGACAGTACGGCACTTTCTTT. The V and J genes are TRBV11-2 and TRBJ1-1, with 7 bases lining up with TRBD1. The V gene's germline CDR1 is SGHAT and CDR2 FQNNGV. The V gene end was trimmed by 3 bases and the J gene end by 12 bases; junction bases not matched to a gene: 7. The CDR3 runs to 12 residues.

Only a few counts were recorded for this clone. The genes are TRBV2 and TRBJ2-7, with D perhaps TRBD1 (6 bases). This CDR3 is 14 amino acids long. The germline gives CDR1 SNHLY, CDR2 FYNNEI. Trimming removed 5 bases at V and 4 bases at J, with 15 bases between. The DNA of the CDR3 is TGTGCCAGCAGTTTATTGACAGGTCAATACGAGCAGTACTTC. This sequence encodes CASSLLTGQYEQYF.

The genes are TRBV5-1 and TRBJ2-7; D is perhaps TRBD1 (6 bases). Trimming removed 2 bases at V and 4 bases at J, with 10 bases between. The CDR3 totals 13 residues. Germline V gene sequence: CDR1 SGHRS, CDR2 YFSETQ. CDR3 sequence (DNA): TGCGCCAGCAGCTTAGGGGGAAAATACGAGCAGTACTTC. Its translation is CASSLGGKYEQYF.

CDR3 region: CASSLKLATYEQYF. CDR3 bases: TGTGCCAGCAGCTTAAAACTAGCAACCTACGAGCAGTACTTC. This chain links TRBV5-6 with TRBJ2-7; D possibly corresponds to TRBD2 (6 bases). Trimming removed 2 bases at V and 2 bases at J, with 11 bases between. The CDR3 is made up of 14 amino acids. CDR1 and CDR2 from the germline V gene are SGHDT and YYEEEE.

V gene TRBV30 combines with J gene TRBJ1-1; 8 bases match TRBD1. The CDR3 is made up of 15 amino acids. The germline CDR1 and CDR2 sequences are GTSNPN and SVGIG (reference sequence). V gave up 0 bases and J gave up 1 base; unmatched junction bases: 4. CDR3: CAWSVGDRPNTEAFF. CDR3 DNA sequence: TGTGCCTGGAGTGTTGGGGACAGGCCGAACACTGAAGCTTTCTTT.

The chain recombines TRBV7-7 with TRBJ2-7; TRBD1 aligns across 10 bases. The CDR3 extends over 17 amino acids. Losses at the gene ends were 7 bases for V and 6 bases for J; bases not matched to a gene: 18. Germline V gene data show CDR1 as SSHAT and CDR2 as FNYEAQ (reference sequence). The CDR3 DNA reads TGTGCCAGCACCGAACGCTCCCCGGGGACAGGGGCCCCCGAGCAGTACTTC. Its protein is CASTERSPGTGAPEQYF.

In its sample, this clone was seen a few times. The genes are TRBV7-9 and TRBJ2-1, with D unresolved. Per the germline V gene, CDR1 is SEHNR and CDR2 is FQNEAQ (reference sequence). The CDR3 is 15 amino acids. The ends were cut back, 2 bases at V and 0 bases at J, with 8 bases in the middle. CDR3 sequence reads: CASSLIYRSYNEQFF. The CDR3 DNA reads TGTGCCAGCAGCTTAATCTATCGCTCCTACAATGAGCAGTTCTTC. The full variable domain, with the rest looked up from reference TRBV7-9 and TRBJ2-1, is DTGVSQNPRHKITKRGQNVTFRCDPISEHNRLYWYRQTLGQGPEFLTYFQNEAQLEKSRLLSDRFSAERPKGSFSTLEIQRTEQGDSAMYLCASSLIYRSYNEQFFGPGTRLTVL.

This chain connects TRBV19 to TRBJ1-1; 7 bases fit TRBD1. This CDR3 contains 16 residues. From germline, CDR1 is LNHDA and CDR2 SQIVND (reference sequence). After removal of 7 bases from V and 1 base from J, the junction contained 12 bases not matched to a gene. The CDR3 DNA sequence: TGTGCCAGTACCATCGACAGGGTAACGAAGAACACTGAAGCTTTCTTT. It yields the protein CASTIDRVTKNTEAFF.

The chain recombines TRBV7-3 with TRBJ2-1; 10 nucleotides match TRBD1. Germline V lookup: CDR1 SGHTA, CDR2 FQGTGA. The CDR3 spans 14 residues. The J segment lost 6 bases and the V segment lost 1 base, leaving 0 bases of the junction unmatched. The CDR3 region is CASSLRDRGNEQFF. In nucleotides, the CDR3 is TGTGCCAGCAGCTTAAGGGACAGGGGCAATGAGCAGTTCTTC.

A few counts support this clone. The chain is built from TRBV27 and TRBJ2-7, with 12 bases fitting TRBD2. CDR1 is MNHEY, CDR2 SMNVEV, per germline (reference sequence). The CDR3 has 12 amino acids. V was clipped by 9 bases and J by 6 bases; unmatched bases: 3. CDR3 sequence: CARTSGRREQYF. In DNA form, the CDR3 reads TGTGCCAGGACTAGCGGGAGACGCGAGCAGTACTTC.

This clone was seen a single time. V is TRBV5-1 and J is TRBJ2-1; TRBD1 matches 9 bases. J was trimmed by 6 bases and V by 0 bases; bases with no gene match: 4. The CDR3 length is 15 residues. From germline, CDR1 is SGHRS and CDR2 YFSETQ. CDR3 residues: CASSLGDRETNEQFF. CDR3 coding DNA: TGCGCCAGCAGCTTGGGGGACAGGGAAACCAATGAGCAGTTCTTC. Full variable domain (outside the CDR3, taken from reference TRBV5-1 and TRBJ2-1): KAGVTQTPRYLIKTRGQQVTLSCSPISGHRSVSWYQQTPGQGLQFLFEYFSETQRNKGNFPGRFSGRQFSNSRSEMNVSTLELGDSALYLCASSLGDRETNEQFFGPGTRLTVL.

The CDR3 region is CASGQGPNEQYF. As DNA, the CDR3 is TGTGCCAGCGGTCAGGGGCCCAACGAGCAGTACTTC. The chain is built from TRBV11-3 and TRBJ2-7; D is perhaps TRBD1 (6 bases). V was shortened by 8 bases and J by 5 bases, with 13 bases between the two germline ends. The germline V gene encodes CDR1 SGHNT and CDR2 YENEEA. This CDR3 is built from 12 residues.

V is TRBV5-4 and J is TRBJ1-3, with 8 bases fitting TRBD1. The CDR3 sequence is 15 residues long. Per germline, CDR1 SGHNT and CDR2 YYREEE (reference sequence). The trim removed 2 bases at V and 0 bases at J, leaving 1 base unmatched. The CDR3 nucleotides are TGTGCCAGCAGCTTCGACAGGGGCTCTGGAAACACCATATATTTT. It translates to CASSFDRGSGNTIYF.

This sequence joins TRBV7-9 and TRBJ1-4; possible D gene TRBD1, 6 bases. CDR1 is SEHNR, CDR2 FQNEAQ, per germline (reference sequence). Deletions cut 5 bases from V and 5 bases from J, with 18 bases between. This CDR3 contains 16 residues. The CDR3 is CASSLLGRGENEKLFF. In DNA, the CDR3 is TGTGCCAGCAGCCTGTTAGGCAGGGGAGAGAATGAAAAACTGTTTTTT. The whole variable domain, remainder taken from reference TRBV7-9 and TRBJ1-4, is DTGVSQNPRHKITKRGQNVTFRCDPISEHNRLYWYRQTLGQGPEFLTYFQNEAQLEKSRLLSDRFSAERPKGSFSTLEIQRTEQGDSAMYLCASSLLGRGENEKLFFGSGTQLSVL.

For the CDR3, the DNA is TGTGCCAGCAGCCCAAGGACAGCGAGCTCCTACAATGAGCAGTTCTTC. It yields the protein CASSPRTASSYNEQFF. The V and J genes are TRBV9 and TRBJ2-1; D may be TRBD1 (6 bases). This CDR3 contains 16 residues. Deletions cut 4 bases from V and 0 bases from J, with 14 bases between. Germline CDR1 and CDR2: SGDLS and YYNGEE.